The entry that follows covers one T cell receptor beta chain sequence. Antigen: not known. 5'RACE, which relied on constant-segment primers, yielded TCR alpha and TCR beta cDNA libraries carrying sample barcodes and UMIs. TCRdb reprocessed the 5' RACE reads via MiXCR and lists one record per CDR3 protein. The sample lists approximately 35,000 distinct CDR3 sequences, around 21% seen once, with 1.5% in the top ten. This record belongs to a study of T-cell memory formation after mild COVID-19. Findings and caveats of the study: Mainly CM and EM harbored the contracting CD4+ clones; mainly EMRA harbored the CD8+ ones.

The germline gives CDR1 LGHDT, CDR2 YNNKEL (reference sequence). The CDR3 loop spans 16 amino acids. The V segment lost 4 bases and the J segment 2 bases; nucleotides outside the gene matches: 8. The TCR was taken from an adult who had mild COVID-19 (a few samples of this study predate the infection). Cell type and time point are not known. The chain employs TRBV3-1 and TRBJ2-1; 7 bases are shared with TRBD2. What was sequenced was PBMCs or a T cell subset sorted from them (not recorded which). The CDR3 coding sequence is TGTGCCAGCAGCCCCTTGGCGGGAGTAACCTACAATGAGCAGTTCTTC. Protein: CASSPLAGVTYNEQFF.